These 29 T cell receptor beta chains came from one sample sequenced in a study of blood T cell repertoires in COVID-19 (dated by TCRdb to 2019 to 2021). Receptor amplification or capture employed the immunoSEQ multiplex PCR assay. TCRdb retrieved this table from immuneACCESS and kept in-frame rearrangements only. Not all clones are present; in checked studies, unresolved V genes account for under half, and no reason is known for the remainder. The sample has 190,000 or so clones on record, 75% to 90% of them singletons. 1.2% of the sample is held by the ten biggest clonotypes. Material for sequencing was PBMCs or T cells enriched from blood (not recorded which). Receptors originate from a man aged 25 to 40 who had recovered from COVID-19.

The genes are TRBV5-4 and TRBJ2-3; 14 nucleotides line up with TRBD2. V shed 2 bases and J 4 bases; nucleotides not matched to a gene: 3. CDR3 size: 16 residues. Per the germline V gene, CDR1 is SGHNT and CDR2 is YYREEE (reference sequence). Written as DNA, the CDR3 is TGTGCCAGCAGCTTAGGACTAGCGGGGGGAGCAGATACGCAGTATTTT. Its protein product is CASSLGLAGGADTQYF.

The rearrangement links TRBV19 to TRBJ2-7; 10 bases fit TRBD1. The CDR3 is 13 amino acids. J gave up 4 bases and V 3 bases, and 0 bases lay outside the gene matches. Germline CDR1 LNHDA, CDR2 SQIVND (reference sequence). The CDR3 loop reads CASSMDRGYEQYF. For the CDR3, the DNA is TGTGCCAGTAGTATGGACAGGGGGTACGAGCAGTACTTC.

The CDR3 sequence: CASSQESRGGYNEQFF. The CDR3 bases are TGTGCCAGCAGCCAAGAATCGCGGGGAGGGTACAATGAGCAGTTCTTC. The chain is built from TRBV3-1 (or the pseudogene TRBV3-2) and TRBJ2-1, with TRBD2 identical over 7 bases. This CDR3 region has 16 residues. From germline, CDR1 is LGHDT and CDR2 YNNKEL (reference sequence). The V segment lost 0 bases and the J segment 4 bases; nucleotides outside the gene matches: 6.

The CDR3 protein is CASSLEVGETYEQYF. The CDR3 nucleotides read TGTGCCAGCAGCTTAGAGGTGGGAGAGACCTACGAGCAGTACTTC. This rearrangement joins TRBV7-2 to TRBJ2-7, with D perhaps TRBD2 (5 bases). The V gene lost 1 base and the J gene lost 2 bases, with 12 bases spanning the gap. This CDR3 contains 15 residues. Germline CDR1 SGHTA, CDR2 FQGNSA. The full variable domain, rest sourced from reference TRBV7-2 and TRBJ2-7, is GAGVSQSPSNKVTEKGKDVELRCDPISGHTALYWYRQSLGQGLEFLIYFQGNSAPDKSGLPSDRFSAERTGGSVSTLTIQRTQQEDSAVYLCASSLEVGETYEQYFGPGTRLTVT.

The rearrangement links TRBV19 to TRBJ1-5; D is unclear. This CDR3 spans 14 amino acids. Between the trimmed V and J ends, which lost 3 bases and 6 bases, there was a span of 12 bases. Germline CDR1 is LNHDA and CDR2 is SQIVND (reference sequence). The CDR3 coding sequence is TGTGCCAGTAGTATTGCCATCAACAGTCAGCCCCAGCATTTT. Its translation is CASSIAINSQPQHF.

As DNA, the CDR3 is TGTGCCAGCCACGAGTTAGGGGGTAGCAATCAGCCCCAGCATTTT. As protein: CASHELGGSNQPQHF. This chain uses TRBV2 with TRBJ1-5, with a weak D call TRBD1 (6 bases). From germline, CDR1 is SNHLY and CDR2 FYNNEI. Trimming took off 8 bases at V and 0 bases at J, with 14 bases between the two ends. There are 15 residues in the CDR3.

J is TRBJ1-1 and V is TRBV28; D is uncertain. Germline assignment: CDR1 MDHEN and CDR2 SYDVKM. The CDR3 consists of 13 residues. V shed 1 base and J shed 3 bases, with 6 bases lying between them. CDR3 DNA: TGTGCCAGCAGTTTATACGGGGACACTGAAGCTTTCTTT. Encoded protein: CASSLYGDTEAFF.

The rearrangement joins TRBV6-5 to TRBJ1-1; 7 bases are shared with TRBD1. Germline CDR1 reads MNHEY; CDR2 reads SVGAGI. The CDR3 is 16 amino acids. Germline trimming cut 1 base from V and 3 bases from J; bases unmatched to any gene: 8. The CDR3 DNA reads TGTGCCAGCAGTTACTATGGGGACAGATTCGACACTGAAGCTTTCTTT. Its protein is CASSYYGDRFDTEAFF.

This clone was seen just once. The chain links TRBV19 to TRBJ2-7; 7 bases are a match to TRBD1. This CDR3 has 14 amino acids. Germline loops: CDR1 LNHDA, CDR2 SQIVND (reference sequence). V gave up 6 bases and J gave up 3 bases; unmatched junction bases: 8. This chain's CDR3 is CASSTGTEYYEQYF. In nucleotides, the CDR3 is TGTGCCAGTAGCACCGGGACAGAGTACTACGAGCAGTACTTC. The whole variable domain, filled in from reference TRBV19 and TRBJ2-7, reads DGGITQSPKYLFRKEGQNVTLSCEQNLNHDAMYWYRQDPGQGLRLIYYSQIVNDFQKGDIAEGYSVSREKKESFPLTVTSAQKNPTAFYLCASSTGTEYYEQYFGPGTRLTVT.

The chain is built from TRBV5-1 and TRBJ1-1; no reliable D call. The CDR3 is made up of 12 amino acids. In germline, CDR1 is SGHRS, CDR2 YFSETQ. V dropped 2 bases and J dropped 5 bases, with 7 bases sitting between them. The CDR3 DNA reads as TGCGCCAGCAGCTTCGGGGAAACTGAAGCTTTCTTT. It yields the protein CASSFGETEAFF.

The genes are TRBV7-2 and TRBJ1-2; TRBD1 is a possible D gene (6 bases). V gave up 3 bases and J gave up 7 bases, with 12 bases separating them. This CDR3 spans 13 amino acids. The germline gives CDR1 SGHTA, CDR2 FQGNSA. The CDR3: CASSLGGAGGYTF. CDR3 DNA sequence: TGTGCCAGCAGCTTGGGGGGGGCTGGTGGCTACACCTTC.

V usage is TRBV18 and J usage is TRBJ2-7; 7 nucleotides line up with TRBD1. The germline CDR1 and CDR2 sequences are KGHSH and LQKENI. V lost 3 bases and J lost 3; bases outside the gene matches: 8. The CDR3 consists of 15 residues. Here the CDR3 reads CASSPPGGPSYEQYF. For the CDR3, the DNA is TGTGCCAGCTCACCCCCAGGGGGACCTAGCTACGAGCAGTACTTC.

The V gene is TRBV25-1, the J gene TRBJ2-1, with TRBD1 matching over 7 bases. Germline CDR1 and CDR2: MGHDK and SYGVNS. Trimming at V came to 6 bases and at J to 7 bases, leaving 6 bases not matched to a gene. The CDR3 consists of 13 residues. DNA of the CDR3: TGTGCCAGCAGAGAGGCAGGGGGAAATGAGCAGTTCTTC. This translates into CASREAGGNEQFF.

This chain uses TRBV5-1 with TRBJ1-1; no reliable D call. CDR1 and CDR2 (germline): SGHRS, YFSETQ. V gave up 7 bases and J gave up 7 bases, with 17 bases separating them. The CDR3 is 13 amino acids. The CDR3 loop is CASRYRGSDEAFF. In DNA form, the CDR3 reads TGCGCCAGCCGCTACCGGGGTTCGGATGAAGCTTTCTTT.

The genes are TRBV5-6 and TRBJ1-1, with TRBD1 matching 10 bases. This CDR3 is built from 16 residues. Germline assignment: CDR1 SGHDT and CDR2 YYEEEE. V shed 2 bases, J shed 3 bases, and the junction held 7 bases outside the gene matches. CDR3 sequence (DNA): TGTGCCAGCAGCTTTGGGACAGGGGAGGTTTACACTGAAGCTTTCTTT. It codes for CASSFGTGEVYTEAFF. The full variable domain, with the rest looked up from reference TRBV5-6 and TRBJ1-1, is DAGVTQSPTHLIKTRGQQVTLRCSPKSGHDTVSWYQQALGQGPQFIFQYYEEEERQRGNFPDRFSGHQFPNYSSELNVNALLLGDSALYLCASSFGTGEVYTEAFFGQGTRLTVV.

The chain employs TRBV18 and TRBJ1-2, with 10 nucleotides matching TRBD1. J gave up 4 bases and V 4 bases, and 6 bases lay outside the gene matches. Germline V gives CDR1 KGHSH, CDR2 LQKENI. This CDR3 spans 15 amino acids. The CDR3 DNA sequence: TGTGCCAGCTCACTAAGACAGGGGGCAGGCTATGGCTACACCTTC. It is translated as CASSLRQGAGYGYTF.

The V and J genes are TRBV6-5 and TRBJ2-1; 8 nucleotides line up with TRBD2. The germline CDR1 and CDR2 sequences are MNHEY and SVGAGI. J was trimmed by 5 bases and V by 4 bases; bases with no gene match: 7. The CDR3 has 15 amino acids. As DNA, the CDR3 is TGTGCCAGCAGTTTCCGGGAGGGCTTCCACAATGAGCAGTTCTTC. Residues: CASSFREGFHNEQFF.

The chain recombines TRBV5-1 with TRBJ2-5, with 15 bases aligning to TRBD2. The CDR3 consists of 17 residues. CDR1 SGHRS and CDR2 YFSETQ come from the germline V gene. V was clipped by 1 base and J by 4 bases; unmatched bases: 5. CDR3 coding DNA: TGCGCCAGCAGCTTGTTCGGGACTAGCGGGAGGAGAGAGACCCAGTACTTC. Residues: CASSLFGTSGRRETQYF.

This clone is a singleton in its sample. The chain couples TRBV30 to TRBJ1-2; a weak D match, TRBD1 (6 bases). V lost 0 bases to trimming and J lost 2 bases, with 10 bases between them. CDR3 length: 14 amino acids. Germline V gene data show CDR1 as GTSNPN and CDR2 as SVGIG (reference sequence). The CDR3 reads CAWSVGTKNYGYTF. The CDR3 bases are TGTGCCTGGAGTGTTGGGACAAAAAACTATGGCTACACCTTC.

A single count supports this clone. The chain carries TRBV27 and TRBJ2-7, with 8 bases aligning to TRBD2. CDR1 and CDR2 from the germline V gene are MNHEY and SMNVEV (reference sequence). V was clipped by 5 bases and J by 3 bases; unmatched bases: 6. The CDR3 totals 14 residues. CDR3 amino acids: CASSGLAGNYEQYF. The CDR3 DNA is TGTGCCAGCAGTGGGCTAGCGGGCAACTACGAGCAGTACTTC.

The chain combines TRBV9 with TRBJ1-5; a weak D match, TRBD1 (6 bases). The V and J ends lost 4 bases and 0 bases respectively, with 11 bases between them. The CDR3 length is 15 residues. Germline V gene sequence: CDR1 SGDLS, CDR2 YYNGEE. The DNA for the CDR3 is TGTGCCAGCAGCCCGACAGGTTATAGCAATCAGCCCCAGCATTTT. Protein sequence: CASSPTGYSNQPQHF. Full variable domain (remainder filled in from reference TRBV9 and TRBJ1-5): DSGVTQTPKHLITATGQRVTLRCSPRSGDLSVYWYQQSLDQGLQFLIQYYNGEERAKGNILERFSAQQFPDLHSELNLSSLELGDSALYFCASSPTGYSNQPQHFGDGTRLSIL.

The rearrangement joins TRBV29-1 to TRBJ1-5; TRBD1 aligns across 8 bases. The V gene end was trimmed by 6 bases and the J gene end by 6 bases; junction bases not matched to a gene: 7. From germline, CDR1 is SQVTM and CDR2 ANQGSEA. The CDR3 consists of 13 residues. In DNA, the CDR3 is TGCAGCGTCTCAGGGGGCGGGGGTCAGCCCCAGCATTTT. Translating it yields CSVSGGGGQPQHF.

V usage is TRBV27 and J usage is TRBJ2-7; no reliable D call. The CDR3 has 14 amino acids. In germline, CDR1 is MNHEY, CDR2 SMNVEV (reference sequence). Between the trimmed V and J ends, which lost 8 bases and 0 bases, there was a span of 14 bases. In DNA, the CDR3 is TGTGCCAGCTCTTTCACAGCTCACTCCTACGAGCAGTACTTC. It yields the protein CASSFTAHSYEQYF.

V and J are TRBV18 and TRBJ1-4; 8 bases align to TRBD1. This CDR3 spans 15 amino acids. V shed 6 bases and J 3 bases; nucleotides not matched to a gene: 6. Germline V gene sequence: CDR1 KGHSH, CDR2 LQKENI. CDR3 amino acids: CASSRDRGPNEKLFF. CDR3 sequence (DNA): TGTGCCAGCTCGCGAGACAGGGGCCCTAATGAAAAACTGTTTTTT.

The chain links TRBV2 to TRBJ1-6; 10 bases are shared with TRBD1. The germline V gene encodes CDR1 SNHLY and CDR2 FYNNEI. After removal of 6 bases from V and 0 bases from J, the junction contained 5 bases not matched to a gene. This CDR3 is 17 amino acids long. This CDR3 is CASRPGTGASYNSPLHF. CDR3 nucleotides: TGTGCCAGCAGACCCGGGACAGGGGCCTCCTATAATTCACCCCTCCACTTT.

This chain joins TRBV27 and TRBJ2-3, with 7 bases matching TRBD1. J was trimmed by 6 bases and V by 8 bases; bases with no gene match: 8. CDR1 and CDR2 (germline): MNHEY, SMNVEV (reference sequence). The CDR3 is 13 residues long. The CDR3 protein is CASRDSLSDTQYF. CDR3 bases: TGTGCCAGCCGGGACAGTTTATCCGATACGCAGTATTTT.

The V gene is TRBV6-2 or TRBV6-3, the J gene TRBJ1-1; TRBD1 might be the D (6 bases). CDR1 is MNHEY and CDR2 is SVGEGT in the germline V gene. Trimming pared 6 bases from V and 4 bases from J, leaving 15 bases between. This CDR3 spans 14 amino acids. CDR3 coding DNA: TGTGCCAGCAGCGAAATACAGGGAATCACTGAAGCTTTCTTT. Translating it yields CASSEIQGITEAFF.

The chain carries TRBV20-1 and TRBJ2-7; possible D gene TRBD2, 7 bases. V lost 3 bases to trimming and J lost 3 bases, with 24 bases between them. Germline V gene sequence: CDR1 DFQATT, CDR2 SNEGSKA (reference sequence). This CDR3 has 17 amino acids. The CDR3 loop is CSASWGGAPRLGYEQYF. The CDR3 DNA sequence: TGCAGTGCTAGTTGGGGGGGGGCCCCCCGCCTAGGCTACGAGCAGTACTTC.

The chain recombines TRBV2 with TRBJ2-7, with D tentatively TRBD2 (5 bases). The CDR3 runs to 12 residues. In germline, CDR1 is SNHLY, CDR2 FYNNEI. Trimming pared 7 bases from V and 6 bases from J, leaving 13 bases between. CDR3 residues: CASTPTIFEQYF. For the CDR3, the DNA is TGTGCCAGCACACCGACTATTTTCGAGCAGTACTTC.